This T cell receptor beta chain was recovered during a study of T cells in Graves' hyperthyroidism and ophthalmopathy. Ten or more counts support this clonotype. Diagnoses used clinical symptoms, serum thyroxine and TRAb, thyroid ultrasound and orbital computed tomography. The CDR3 has 14 residues. CDR1 SGHAT and CDR2 FQDESV come from the germline V gene (reference sequence). The ends were cut back, 5 bases at V and 4 bases at J, with 12 bases in the middle. The source material, RNA transcripts, was used to amplify TCR beta CDR3 regions. Initially, a first-round RT-PCR of the TCR CDR3 employed the HTBI primer set. Each CDR3 protein is one row after TCRdb ran MiXCR on the multiplex PCR reads. The table includes about 130,000 distinct CDR3 sequences, around 21% detected once.

The sequencing input was blood. The chain recombines TRBV11-1 with TRBJ2-4; D possibly corresponds to TRBD2 (6 bases). This receptor was obtained from a woman in her 50s with Graves' hyperthyroidism that later progressed to Graves' ophthalmopathy. The CDR3 nucleotides are TGTGCCAGCAGCCCCAAGGGGAGGAAAAACATTCAGTACTTC. Amino acids: CASSPKGRKNIQYF.